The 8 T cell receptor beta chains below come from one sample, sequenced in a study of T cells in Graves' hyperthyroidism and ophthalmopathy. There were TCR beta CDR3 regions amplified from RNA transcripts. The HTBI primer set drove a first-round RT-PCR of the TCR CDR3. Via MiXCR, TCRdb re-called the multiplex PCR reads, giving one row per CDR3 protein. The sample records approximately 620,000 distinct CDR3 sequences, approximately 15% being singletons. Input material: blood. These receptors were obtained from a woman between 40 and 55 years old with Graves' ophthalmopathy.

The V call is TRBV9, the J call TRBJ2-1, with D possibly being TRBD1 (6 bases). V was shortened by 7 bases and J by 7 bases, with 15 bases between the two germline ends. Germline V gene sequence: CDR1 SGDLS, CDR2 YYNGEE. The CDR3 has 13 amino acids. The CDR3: CASGSGTTNEQFF. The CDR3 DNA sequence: TGTGCCAGCGGCTCCGGGACAACAAATGAGCAGTTCTTC. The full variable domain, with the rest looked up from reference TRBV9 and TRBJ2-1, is DSGVTQTPKHLITATGQRVTLRCSPRSGDLSVYWYQQSLDQGLQFLIQYYNGEERAKGNILERFSAQQFPDLHSELNLSSLELGDSALYFCASGSGTTNEQFFGPGTRLTVL.

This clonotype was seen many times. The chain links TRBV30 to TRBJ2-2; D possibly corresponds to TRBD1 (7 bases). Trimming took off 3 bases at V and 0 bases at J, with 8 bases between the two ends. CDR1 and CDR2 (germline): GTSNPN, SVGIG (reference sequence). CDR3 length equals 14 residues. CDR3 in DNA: TGTGCCTGGAGCAGGGGGGCGAACACCGGGGAGCTGTTTTTT. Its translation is CAWSRGANTGELFF.

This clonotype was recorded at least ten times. The CDR3 sequence: CASSVDGYSNQPQHF. The CDR3 nucleotides read TGCGCCAGCAGCGTGGACGGTTATAGCAATCAGCCCCAGCATTTT. J is TRBJ1-5 and V is TRBV5-1; no clear D gene. Germline CDR1 is SGHRS and CDR2 is YFSETQ. The CDR3 covers 15 residues. With 4 bases removed from V and 0 bases from J, the gap between germline ends came to 11 bases.

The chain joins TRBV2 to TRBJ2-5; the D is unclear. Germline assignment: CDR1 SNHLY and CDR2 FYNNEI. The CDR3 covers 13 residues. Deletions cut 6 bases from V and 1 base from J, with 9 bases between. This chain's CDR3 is CASRSTIQETQYF. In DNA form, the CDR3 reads TGTGCCAGCAGGTCAACTATCCAAGAGACCCAGTACTTC. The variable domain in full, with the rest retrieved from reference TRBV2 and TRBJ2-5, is EPEVTQTPSHQVTQMGQEVILRCVPISNHLYFYWYRQILGQKVEFLVSFYNNEISEKSEIFDDQFSVERPDGSNFTLKIRSTKLEDSAMYFCASRSTIQETQYFGPGTRLLVL.

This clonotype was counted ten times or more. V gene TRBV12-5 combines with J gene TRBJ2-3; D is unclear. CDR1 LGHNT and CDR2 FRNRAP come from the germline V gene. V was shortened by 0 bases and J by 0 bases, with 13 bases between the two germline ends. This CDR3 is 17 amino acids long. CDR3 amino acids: CASGLVHVQTSTDTQYF. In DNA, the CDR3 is TGTGCTAGTGGTTTGGTACATGTACAGACTAGCACAGATACGCAGTATTTT.

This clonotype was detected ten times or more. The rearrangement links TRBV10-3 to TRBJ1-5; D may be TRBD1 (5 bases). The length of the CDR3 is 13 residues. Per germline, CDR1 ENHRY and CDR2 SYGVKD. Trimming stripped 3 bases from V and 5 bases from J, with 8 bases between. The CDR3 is CAISDPGDQPQHF. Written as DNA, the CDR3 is TGTGCCATCAGTGATCCGGGGGATCAGCCCCAGCATTTT.

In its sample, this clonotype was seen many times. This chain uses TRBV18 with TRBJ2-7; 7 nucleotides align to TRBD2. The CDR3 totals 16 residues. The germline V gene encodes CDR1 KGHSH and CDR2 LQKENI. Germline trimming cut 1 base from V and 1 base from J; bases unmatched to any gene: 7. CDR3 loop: CASSPRLTGGSYEQYF. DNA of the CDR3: TGTGCCAGCTCACCACGACTAACGGGAGGATCCTACGAGCAGTACTTC.

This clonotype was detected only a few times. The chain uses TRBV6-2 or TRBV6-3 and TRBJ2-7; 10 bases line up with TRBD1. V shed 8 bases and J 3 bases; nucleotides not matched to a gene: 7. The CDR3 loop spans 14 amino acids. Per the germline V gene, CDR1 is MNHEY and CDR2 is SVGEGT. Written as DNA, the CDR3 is TGTGCCAGCTGGGGGGACAGGGGTAACTACGAGCAGTACTTC. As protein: CASWGDRGNYEQYF.